The 27 T cell receptor beta chains given below trace back to one sample, sequenced in a study of cytomegalovirus exposure and HLA in healthy donors. In the PCR, 60 Vbeta and 13 Jbeta primers were used. TCRdb keeps only in-frame clones here, not all; method: immunoSEQ multiplex PCR. The table records about 90,000 clones, roughly 80% of them present only once. The specimen sequenced was PBMCs. All receptors derive from a boy younger than 18 in good health and CMV-seronegative.

This clone has only one observation. This chain joins TRBV6-1 and TRBJ1-1; tentative D call: TRBD1 (5 bases). The germline V gene encodes CDR1 MNHNS and CDR2 SASEGT. The V gene lost 2 bases and the J gene lost 0 bases, with 10 bases spanning the gap. The CDR3 has 15 residues. DNA for the CDR3: TGTGCCAGCAGTGAATCTATAGGGGTGAACACTGAAGCTTTCTTT. It translates to CASSESIGVNTEAFF.

Here the CDR3 reads CASSRLAREETQYF. CDR3 bases: TGTGCCAGCAGCCGGCTAGCGAGGGAAGAGACCCAGTACTTC. The gene calls are TRBV7-9 and TRBJ2-5, with a possible D match to TRBD2 (6 bases). Germline CDR1 is SEHNR and CDR2 is FQNEAQ (reference sequence). The CDR3 extends over 14 amino acids. Trimming pared 5 bases from V and 3 bases from J, leaving 13 bases between.

The gene calls are TRBV14 and TRBJ1-1, with 10 bases fitting TRBD1. J was trimmed by 5 bases and V by 1 base; bases with no gene match: 7. CDR1 is SGHDN and CDR2 is FVKESK in the germline V gene. This CDR3 contains 16 residues. CDR3 DNA sequence: TGTGCCAGCAGCCAAGGACCCGGGACAGGGGATACTGAAGCTTTCTTT. Its translation is CASSQGPGTGDTEAFF.

This rearrangement joins TRBV7-9 to TRBJ2-7; 12 nucleotides align to TRBD1. The germline CDR1 and CDR2 sequences are SEHNR and FQNEAQ (reference sequence). CDR3 length: 14 amino acids. J was trimmed by 5 bases and V by 4 bases; bases with no gene match: 3. The CDR3 DNA reads as TGTGCCAGCAGCTACAGGGACAGGGGGCACGAGCAGTACTTC. Translation: CASSYRDRGHEQYF. Variable domain in full (rest from reference TRBV7-9 and TRBJ2-7): DTGVSQNPRHKITKRGQNVTFRCDPISEHNRLYWYRQTLGQGPEFLTYFQNEAQLEKSRLLSDRFSAERPKGSFSTLEIQRTEQGDSAMYLCASSYRDRGHEQYFGPGTRLTVT.

This chain uses TRBV28 with TRBJ2-7, with a tentative D call TRBD1 (5 bases). This CDR3 has 12 residues. V lost 9 bases and J 2 bases, leaving 11 bases between the germline ends. Germline V gives CDR1 MDHEN, CDR2 SYDVKM. The CDR3 is CASRGSAYEQYF. DNA of the CDR3: TGTGCCAGTAGGGGCAGCGCCTACGAGCAGTACTTC.

V is TRBV6-5 and J is TRBJ2-7, with D maybe TRBD2 (7 bases). Trimming pared 2 bases from V and 2 bases from J, leaving 10 bases between. CDR1 MNHEY and CDR2 SVGAGI come from the germline V gene. The CDR3 is 14 residues long. Written as DNA, the CDR3 is TGTGCCAGCAGTTACAGGGGGAGGGCCTACGAGCAGTACTTC. Its translation: CASSYRGRAYEQYF.

The chain combines TRBV4-1 with TRBJ2-3; D is unclear. The germline V and J ends were trimmed by 0 bases and 1 base, with 14 bases remaining between them. CDR1 MGHRA and CDR2 YSYEKL come from the germline V gene. The CDR3 spans 17 residues. The CDR3 spells CASSQDSVGPGTDTQYF. DNA for the CDR3: TGCGCCAGCAGCCAAGATTCGGTCGGTCCGGGCACAGATACGCAGTATTTT.

A few counts support this clone. V is TRBV18 and J is TRBJ1-2; D call uncertain. The CDR3 length is 14 residues. Trimming took off 2 bases at V and 1 base at J, with 8 bases between the two ends. The V gene's germline CDR1 is KGHSH and CDR2 LQKENI. CDR3 residues: CASSPSFGNYGYTF. CDR3 in DNA: TGTGCCAGCTCACCATCCTTCGGTAACTATGGCTACACCTTC.

This chain links TRBV7-2 with TRBJ2-6; D gene uncertain. V shed 3 bases and J shed 0 bases, with 12 bases lying between them. From germline, CDR1 is SGHTA and CDR2 FQGNSA. The length of the CDR3 is 17 residues. The CDR3 DNA follows: TGTGCCAGCAGCTTGACTCCTCCTGGCTCTGGGGCCAACGTCCTGACTTTC. The encoded protein is CASSLTPPGSGANVLTF. Drawing the rest from reference TRBV7-2 and TRBJ2-6, the complete variable domain is GAGVSQSPSNKVTEKGKDVELRCDPISGHTALYWYRQSLGQGLEFLIYFQGNSAPDKSGLPSDRFSAERTGGSVSTLTIQRTQQEDSAVYLCASSLTPPGSGANVLTFGAGSRLTVL.

The genes are TRBV7-2 and TRBJ2-7; TRBD2 aligns across 12 bases. The CDR3 length is 16 residues. After removal of 6 bases from V and 4 bases from J, the junction contained 10 bases not matched to a gene. From germline, CDR1 is SGHTA and CDR2 FQGNSA. This CDR3 reads CASSKGLAGGIYEQYF. The CDR3 DNA reads as TGTGCCAGCAGTAAGGGCCTAGCGGGGGGGATTTACGAGCAGTACTTC.

The chain uses TRBV27 and TRBJ2-1, with D possibly being TRBD1 (7 bases). This CDR3 has 14 amino acids. Germline V CDR1 and CDR2: MNHEY, SMNVEV (reference sequence). V lost 2 bases and J 9 bases, leaving 14 bases between the germline ends. CDR3 coding DNA: TGTGCCAGCAGTTTAGGAGGGGGCCTCGGTGAGCAGTTCTTC. Translating gives CASSLGGGLGEQFF.

The chain links TRBV28 to TRBJ1-5; a weak D match, TRBD1 (5 bases). V was clipped by 5 bases and J by 2 bases, with 16 bases between them. The CDR3 consists of 16 residues. The germline CDR1 and CDR2 sequences are MDHEN and SYDVKM. The CDR3 DNA sequence: TGTGCCAGCAGTCCAATGGGGGGAAACGGCAATCAGCCCCAGCATTTT. Residues: CASSPMGGNGNQPQHF.

This clone was counted between two and nine times. This chain connects TRBV2 to TRBJ1-1; D remains ambiguous. Germline V gene lookup returns CDR1 SNHLY and CDR2 FYNNEI. CDR3 size: 14 residues. V was clipped by 8 bases and J by 2 bases, with 15 bases between them. Here the CDR3 DNA reads TGTGCCAGCCCCCGAGTCGTGGTAAACACTGAAGCTTTCTTT. Amino acid sequence: CASPRVVVNTEAFF.

The rearrangement joins TRBV18 to TRBJ1-5, with 7 bases matching TRBD1. J was trimmed by 4 bases and V by 4 bases; bases with no gene match: 4. Germline CDR1 KGHSH, CDR2 LQKENI. The CDR3 has 14 residues. The CDR3 nucleotides are TGTGCCAGCTCACGAGGACAGGCGAATCAGCCCCAGCATTTT. Protein: CASSRGQANQPQHF.

V and J are TRBV6-4 and TRBJ1-2; TRBD1 agrees at 7 bases. With V trimmed by 4 bases and J by 2 bases, 7 bases remained unmatched. The CDR3 sequence is 15 residues long. Germline assignment: CDR1 MRHNA and CDR2 SNTAGT. CDR3 amino acids: CASSVQQGSNYGYTF. The CDR3 coding sequence is TGTGCCAGCAGTGTCCAACAGGGGTCCAACTATGGCTACACCTTC.

The chain is built from TRBV28 and TRBJ2-7; tentative D call: TRBD2 (5 bases). Germline V lookup: CDR1 MDHEN, CDR2 SYDVKM. The CDR3 has 13 residues. V lost 6 bases to trimming and J lost 5 bases, with 14 bases between them. This chain's CDR3 is CASSPPRRDEQYF. In nucleotides, the CDR3 is TGTGCCAGCAGCCCCCCTAGGCGGGACGAGCAGTACTTC.

The CDR3 bases are TGTGCCAGCAGGGACGGACAGTTAGAGCCAGAAAAACTGTTTTTT. As protein: CASRDGQLEPEKLFF. The chain uses TRBV14 and TRBJ1-4; tentative D call: TRBD1 (6 bases). V was pared by 6 bases and J by 8 bases, with 19 bases between. Germline assignment: CDR1 SGHDN and CDR2 FVKESK. This CDR3 is built from 15 residues.

The sample holds a few counts of this clone. The CDR3 spells CASSQGPGQGTVGTEAFF. For the CDR3, the DNA is TGCGCCAGCAGCCAAGGCCCGGGACAGGGGACTGTGGGCACTGAAGCTTTCTTT. The J gene is TRBJ1-1, the V gene TRBV4-1; 10 bases are shared with TRBD1. Germline V lookup: CDR1 MGHRA, CDR2 YSYEKL. V shed 1 base and J 4 bases; nucleotides not matched to a gene: 12. The CDR3 covers 18 residues.

This clone was counted a few times. J is TRBJ2-7 and V is TRBV6-1, with D tentatively TRBD2 (6 bases). V was pared by 3 bases and J by 6 bases, with 18 bases between. CDR3 length equals 15 residues. Germline V gene data show CDR1 as MNHNS and CDR2 as SASEGT. The CDR3 bases are TGTGCCAGCAGTGATCCGGTGGGGGAGGCGCTCGAGCAGTACTTC. Translation: CASSDPVGEALEQYF.

V is TRBV7-9 and J is TRBJ2-3; 8 bases agree with TRBD2. The CDR3 is 15 residues long. Germline CDR1 and CDR2: SEHNR and FQNEAQ (reference sequence). V shed 5 bases, J shed 2 bases, and the junction held 6 bases outside the gene matches. The CDR3 loop reads CASSTGTRITDTQYF. Here the CDR3 DNA reads TGTGCCAGCAGCACCGGGACTAGAATCACAGATACGCAGTATTTT.

This chain joins TRBV25-1 and TRBJ2-2, with D unclear. The CDR3 runs 14 residues. Trimming left V 4 bases short and J 1 base short, with 7 bases between. Germline CDR1 reads MGHDK; CDR2 reads SYGVNS. This CDR3 reads CASSGSLNTGELFF. CDR3 nucleotides: TGTGCCAGCAGTGGGAGCTTGAACACCGGGGAGCTGTTTTTT.

The chain links TRBV5-6 to TRBJ2-7; 9 bases align to TRBD1. Germline V CDR1 and CDR2: SGHDT, YYEEEE. The CDR3 runs to 13 residues. J lost 3 bases, V lost 4 bases, and 2 bases had no gene match. The DNA of the CDR3 is TGTGCCAGCAGCGCGGGACAGGGCTACGAGCAGTACTTC. This translates into CASSAGQGYEQYF.

V usage is TRBV14 and J usage is TRBJ2-2; D call uncertain. This CDR3 comprises 14 residues. Per germline, CDR1 SGHDN and CDR2 FVKESK. V lost 4 bases and J 2 bases, leaving 8 bases between the germline ends. The CDR3 DNA is TGTGCCAGCAGCCGTAACAAAAACACCGGGGAGCTGTTTTTT. Its translation is CASSRNKNTGELFF.

The rearrangement joins TRBV9 to TRBJ2-3; 12 bases agree with TRBD2. V dropped 0 bases and J dropped 0; count of bases not matched to a gene: 5. The CDR3 runs to 18 residues. Looked up from germline, CDR1 is SGDLS and CDR2 is YYNGEE. The CDR3 region is CASSVAVGTSGSTDTQYF. The CDR3 nucleotides are TGTGCCAGCAGCGTAGCCGTGGGGACTAGCGGGAGCACAGATACGCAGTATTTT.

This clone was seen just once. This chain links TRBV7-2 with TRBJ2-1, with TRBD1 matching over 10 bases. Germline V CDR1 and CDR2: SGHTA, FQGNSA. The J segment lost 6 bases and the V segment lost 5 bases, leaving 7 bases of the junction unmatched. The CDR3 runs to 15 residues. The CDR3 loop is CASSADRGPSNEQFF. CDR3 sequence (DNA): TGTGCCAGCAGCGCCGACAGGGGGCCTAGCAATGAGCAGTTCTTC.

This chain uses TRBV6-5 with TRBJ2-1, with 8 bases identical to TRBD2. The CDR3 loop spans 15 amino acids. The germline V gene encodes CDR1 MNHEY and CDR2 SVGAGI. The junction had 4 bases not matched to a gene; V was cut back by 4 bases and J by 2 bases. CDR3 DNA: TGTGCCAGCAGTTCTAGCGGGTCCGCCTACAATGAGCAGTTCTTC. Amino acid sequence: CASSSSGSAYNEQFF.

The gene calls are TRBV19 and TRBJ1-6; D gene unclear. The CDR3 extends over 13 amino acids. With 3 bases removed from V and 5 bases from J, the gap between germline ends came to 5 bases. Germline CDR1 LNHDA, CDR2 SQIVND (reference sequence). The CDR3 DNA reads TGTGCCAGTAGTATCAGTGATAATTCACCCCTCCACTTT. This sequence encodes CASSISDNSPLHF.